This is a list of T cell receptor beta chains from one sample in a study of blood T cell repertoires in COVID-19. Assay: immunoSEQ multiplex PCR; the TCRdb copy retains only in-frame clones and omits some. Seen here are under 300,000 clones, around 83% observed once, and the top ten hold 4.5% to 7%. The source material was peripheral blood. The receptor source for this set is a man at least 80 years old with acute or convalescent COVID-19. Both conserved end residues are part of each CDR3. Each record gives: D gene, clone size, J gene, V gene, CDR3 protein, CDR3 DNA. The D gene is left open where the match is weak. Expanded clones get a size class; other rows say once, few or many, or leave the size out.

D gene: -
clone size: -
J gene: TRBJ2-7
V gene: TRBV11-3
CDR3 protein: CASSLGPDTEQYF
CDR3 DNA: TGTGCCAGCAGCTTAGGACCTGACACGGAGCAGTACTTC

D gene: -
clone size: -
J gene: TRBJ1-4
V gene: TRBV6-5
CDR3 protein: CASSLSRTNEKLFF
CDR3 DNA: TGTGCCAGCAGTTTATCCAGAACTAATGAAAAACTGTTTTTT

D gene: TRBD1
clone size: -
J gene: TRBJ1-2
V gene: TRBV19
CDR3 protein: CASDGTEYGYTF
CDR3 DNA: TGTGCCAGCGACGGGACAGAATATGGCTACACCTTC

D gene: TRBD1
clone size: -
J gene: TRBJ2-2
V gene: TRBV6-4
CDR3 protein: CASSSGTGSIGELFF
CDR3 DNA: TGTGCCAGCAGTTCCGGGACAGGGTCTATCGGGGAGCTGTTTTTT

D gene: -
clone size: -
J gene: TRBJ1-2
V gene: TRBV5-5
CDR3 protein: CASSPGTSAGYGYTF
CDR3 DNA: TGTGCCAGCAGCCCGGGGACTAGTGCGGGGTATGGCTACACCTTC

D gene: TRBD2
clone size: few
J gene: TRBJ2-1
V gene: TRBV5-4
CDR3 protein: CASSLAGGNEQFF
CDR3 DNA: TGTGCCAGCAGCTTGGCCGGGGGGAATGAGCAGTTCTTC

D gene: -
clone size: -
J gene: TRBJ2-1
V gene: TRBV3-1/TRBV3-2
CDR3 protein: CASSRWGGADSYNEQFF
CDR3 DNA: TGTGCCAGCAGCCGGTGGGGGGGCGCGGACTCCTACAATGAGCAGTTCTTC

D gene: -
clone size: -
J gene: TRBJ2-3
V gene: TRBV28
CDR3 protein: CASGRGSLYTDTQYF
CDR3 DNA: TGTGCCAGCGGACGGGGGAGCCTATACACAGATACGCAGTATTTT

D gene: TRBD2
clone size: once
J gene: TRBJ2-1
V gene: TRBV3-1/TRBV3-2
CDR3 protein: CASSRRLAGLLEQFF
CDR3 DNA: TGTGCCAGCAGCCGACGACTAGCGGGATTACTAGAGCAGTTCTTC

D gene: TRBD1
clone size: -
J gene: TRBJ1-2
V gene: TRBV23-1
CDR3 protein: CASSPPGGQDYGYTF
CDR3 DNA: TGCGCCAGCAGTCCTCCAGGGGGCCAGGACTATGGCTACACCTTC

D gene: TRBD2
clone size: -
J gene: TRBJ2-6
V gene: TRBV5-1
CDR3 protein: CASSGTRGAVVGANVLTF
CDR3 DNA: TGCGCCAGCAGCGGGACGCGGGGGGCGGTAGTTGGGGCCAACGTCCTGACTTTC

D gene: -
clone size: -
J gene: TRBJ1-6
V gene: TRBV4-1
CDR3 protein: CASSQGGPPYLPLHF
CDR3 DNA: TGCGCCAGCAGCCAAGGAGGGCCTCCTTATTTACCCCTCCACTTT

D gene: -
clone size: -
J gene: TRBJ2-4
V gene: TRBV5-6
CDR3 protein: CASSLFGNIQYF
CDR3 DNA: TGTGCCAGCAGCCTTTTCGGAAACATTCAGTACTTC

D gene: -
clone size: -
J gene: TRBJ1-3
V gene: TRBV5-6
CDR3 protein: CASSLDTGQGTHTIYF
CDR3 DNA: TGTGCCAGCAGCTTGGACACGGGGCAGGGGACGCACACCATATATTTT

D gene: -
clone size: few
J gene: TRBJ2-7
V gene: TRBV5-5
CDR3 protein: CASSLEGEAYEQYF
CDR3 DNA: TGTGCCAGCAGCTTGGAAGGGGAGGCGTACGAGCAGTACTTC

D gene: -
clone size: -
J gene: TRBJ1-5
V gene: TRBV6-6
CDR3 protein: CASSYSLGGQPQHF
CDR3 DNA: TGTGCCAGCAGTTACTCCCTCGGAGGTCAGCCCCAGCATTTT

D gene: TRBD1
clone size: -
J gene: TRBJ2-3
V gene: TRBV28
CDR3 protein: CASSRQGSTDTQYF
CDR3 DNA: TGTGCCAGCAGCCGACAGGGGAGCACAGATACGCAGTATTTT